Below, 22 T cell receptor beta chains from the same sample are listed, as sequenced in a study of shared T cell receptors in the human thymus. Data came from immunoSEQ multiplex PCR; TCRdb stores just in-frame clones and leaves some out. The data show some 660,000 clones, with around 87% seen just once and approximately 0.0097% held by the top ten. These data were also filed under a second study, of human thymus T cells.

Sequenced: thymocytes. The receptors derive from a boy younger than two with a congenital heart defect.

The chain combines TRBV5-1 with TRBJ2-1, with D unclear. The germline gives CDR1 SGHRS, CDR2 YFSETQ. The CDR3 has 15 residues. Trimming left V 4 bases short and J 0 bases short, with 11 bases between. CDR3 coding DNA: TGCGCCAGCAGCGTAGATGATAGCTCCTACAATGAGCAGTTCTTC. Amino acid sequence: CASSVDDSSYNEQFF.

The chain carries TRBV28 and TRBJ1-4; D gene unclear. Germline V gene sequence: CDR1 MDHEN, CDR2 SYDVKM. The CDR3 covers 15 residues. V lost 3 bases to trimming and J lost 3 bases, with 11 bases between them. The CDR3 DNA follows: TGTGCCAGCAGTTTTCTGAGGAATCCTAATGAAAAACTGTTTTTT. It translates to CASSFLRNPNEKLFF.

The J gene is TRBJ2-1, the V gene TRBV9, with 12 bases identical to TRBD2. The CDR3 has 17 amino acids. Trimming at V came to 4 bases and at J to 8 bases, leaving 13 bases not matched to a gene. The germline V gene has CDR1 SGDLS and CDR2 YYNGEE. CDR3 bases: TGTGCCAGCAGCCTAGAGCTGACTAGCGGGAGATTAGATGAGCAGTTCTTC. This codes for CASSLELTSGRLDEQFF.

This clone showed up just once. CDR3 in DNA: TGTGCCTCTAATCGGGAGCGGGGGGGCAAGAGGGAGCTGTTTTTT. This gives the protein CASNRERGGKRELFF. This rearrangement joins TRBV30 to TRBJ2-2; 10 nucleotides line up with TRBD2. The V segment lost 7 bases and the J segment 9 bases; nucleotides outside the gene matches: 14. Per germline, CDR1 GTSNPN and CDR2 SVGIG (reference sequence). The CDR3 length is 15 residues.

V is TRBV15 and J is TRBJ2-7; maybe TRBD1 (5 bases). The V and J ends lost 1 base and 5 bases respectively, with 15 bases between them. Germline V gives CDR1 LNHNV, CDR2 YYDKDF (reference sequence). This CDR3 has 15 residues. The CDR3: CATSRGVQGFDEQYF. The CDR3 DNA reads TGTGCCACCAGCAGAGGGGTGCAGGGATTCGACGAGCAGTACTTC. Full variable domain (remainder filled in from reference TRBV15 and TRBJ2-7): DAMVIQNPRYQVTQFGKPVTLSCSQTLNHNVMYWYQQKSSQAPKLLFHYYDKDFNNEADTPDNFQSRRPNTSFCFLDIRSPGLGDTAMYLCATSRGVQGFDEQYFGPGTRLTVT.

The chain uses TRBV7-9 and TRBJ1-2, with D possibly being TRBD1 (6 bases). The germline V gene encodes CDR1 SEHNR and CDR2 FQNEAQ (reference sequence). V shed 3 bases and J shed 5 bases, with 13 bases lying between them. This CDR3 region has 14 residues. The CDR3 DNA reads TGTGCCAGCAGCTTTGGACAGAGCCATTATGGCTACACCTTC. Its translation is CASSFGQSHYGYTF.

The genes are TRBV5-1 and TRBJ2-7; D may be TRBD1 (6 bases). Germline V gene lookup returns CDR1 SGHRS and CDR2 YFSETQ. V was shortened by 4 bases and J by 3 bases, with 17 bases between the two germline ends. The CDR3 runs 15 residues. CDR3 sequence (DNA): TGCGCCAGCAGCGACAGGTTCGTTTGGGGCTACGAGCAGTACTTC. Amino acid sequence: CASSDRFVWGYEQYF.

The chain links TRBV19 to TRBJ2-5; TRBD2 agrees at 9 bases. This CDR3 has 13 amino acids. CDR1 and CDR2 from the germline V gene are LNHDA and SQIVND (reference sequence). With 5 bases clipped from V and 5 bases from J, the junction kept 3 bases outside the gene matches. DNA of the CDR3: TGTGCCAGTAGTGACGGACTAGCGGAGACCCAGTACTTC. Amino acids: CASSDGLAETQYF.

A word on this clone: One end of the junction does not line up with germline, which may come from a read error. The CDR3 sequence: CASTGAGDYGHTF. CDR3 coding DNA: TGTGCCAGCACGGGAGCAGGGGACTATGGCCACACCTTC. The chain has TRBV2 and TRBJ1-2; tentatively, D is TRBD1 (6 bases). This CDR3 is built from 13 residues. From germline, CDR1 is SNHLY and CDR2 FYNNEI.

J is TRBJ2-1 and V is TRBV4-1, with 11 bases aligning to TRBD2. The CDR3 is 14 amino acids. Germline CDR1 and CDR2: MGHRA and YSYEKL. V was pared by 5 bases and J by 8 bases, with 5 bases of the junction left unmatched. The CDR3 bases are TGCGCCAGCAGCAGTAGCGGGGGGGCGTATGAGCAGTTCTTC. It codes for CASSSSGGAYEQFF.

This chain joins TRBV7-6 and TRBJ2-1; D possibly corresponds to TRBD1 (6 bases). The germline V gene has CDR1 SGHVS and CDR2 FNYEAQ. Deletions cut 3 bases from V and 0 bases from J, with 18 bases between. The CDR3 loop spans 18 amino acids. CDR3 amino acids: CASSFTQGWGSSYNEQFF. The DNA for the CDR3 is TGTGCCAGCAGCTTTACTCAGGGGTGGGGGAGCTCCTACAATGAGCAGTTCTTC. The entire variable domain, with the rest obtained from reference TRBV7-6 and TRBJ2-1, is as follows: GAGVSQSPRYKVTKRGQDVALRCDPISGHVSLYWYRQALGQGPEFLTYFNYEAQQDKSGLPNDRFSAERPEGSISTLTIQRTEQRDSAMYRCASSFTQGWGSSYNEQFFGPGTRLTVL.

The chain recombines TRBV10-3 with TRBJ2-5; a possible D gene is TRBD1 (6 bases). The CDR3 loop spans 15 amino acids. V dropped 8 bases and J dropped 3 bases, with 19 bases sitting between them. Germline CDR1 and CDR2: ENHRY and SYGVKD. The CDR3 here is CAIGSGTRLKETQYF. CDR3 nucleotides: TGTGCCATCGGTTCCGGGACAAGGTTGAAAGAGACCCAGTACTTC.

The J gene is TRBJ2-5, the V gene TRBV5-1; TRBD2 matches 8 bases. This CDR3 has 16 residues. Germline V CDR1 and CDR2: SGHRS, YFSETQ. V was pared by 0 bases and J by 7 bases, with 11 bases of the junction left unmatched. DNA of the CDR3: TGCGCCAGCAGCTTGGCCAGGCTAGCGGGCGTTGGGACCCAGTACTTC. Its translation is CASSLARLAGVGTQYF.

This chain uses TRBV19 with TRBJ2-5, with D perhaps matching TRBD1 (6 bases). Germline V gene sequence: CDR1 LNHDA, CDR2 SQIVND (reference sequence). The CDR3 has 15 residues. Trimming removed 4 bases at V and 1 base at J, with 13 bases between. The chain's CDR3 is CASSKGTMGQETQYF. The CDR3 DNA reads as TGTGCCAGTAGTAAGGGGACAATGGGCCAAGAGACCCAGTACTTC.

The rearrangement uses TRBV18 and TRBJ2-6; 8 positions match TRBD1. This CDR3 is 19 amino acids long. The germline CDR1 and CDR2 sequences are KGHSH and LQKENI. V lost 3 bases to trimming and J lost 1 base; unmatched junction nucleotides: 11. CDR3 sequence reads: CASSPPHRTGFSGANVLTF. CDR3 bases: TGTGCCAGCTCACCCCCCCACCGGACAGGGTTTTCTGGGGCCAACGTCCTGACTTTC.

The genes are TRBV7-8 and TRBJ1-2; D possibly corresponds to TRBD1 (5 bases). The V gene lost 3 bases and the J gene lost 2 bases, with 13 bases spanning the gap. CDR3 length equals 15 residues. Per germline, CDR1 SGHVS and CDR2 FQNEAQ. CDR3 sequence (DNA): TGTGCCAGCAGCTTTGACAAAACAGGAAACTATGGCTACACCTTC. Amino acids: CASSFDKTGNYGYTF.

The chain couples TRBV27 to TRBJ2-7; D uncertain. The CDR3 runs to 16 residues. CDR1 and CDR2 (germline): MNHEY, SMNVEV (reference sequence). V was trimmed by 5 bases and J by 7 bases, leaving 24 bases between them. CDR3 residues: CASSPNKPRPSYEQYF. CDR3 coding DNA: TGTGCCAGCAGTCCCAATAAGCCCCGTCCGTCATATGAGCAGTACTTC.

The rearrangement joins TRBV5-1 to TRBJ2-7; tentatively, D is TRBD1 (6 bases). The CDR3 contains 15 residues. Germline V gene sequence: CDR1 SGHRS, CDR2 YFSETQ. V was clipped by 8 bases and J by 3 bases, with 21 bases between them. Here the CDR3 reads CASATLPGTNYEQYF. In DNA, the CDR3 is TGCGCCAGTGCCACTCTTCCCGGGACAAACTACGAGCAGTACTTC.

As regards this clone: The germline gene is not matched at one end of the junction; a read error may be the cause. This chain connects TRBV18 to TRBJ2-7; D may be TRBD1 (5 bases). The CDR3 is made up of 16 amino acids. CDR1 KGHSH and CDR2 LQKENI come from the germline V gene. Here the CDR3 DNA reads TGTGCCAGCTTACCAAGCACAGGAAACAGCTCCTACGAGCAGTACTTC. Translated, it gives CASLPSTGNSSYEQYF.

In this sample, this clone turned up a few times. The rearrangement joins TRBV14 to TRBJ1-1, with D perhaps matching TRBD1 (6 bases). Per germline, CDR1 SGHDN and CDR2 FVKESK. V was cut by 1 base and J by 2 bases, with 11 bases left in between. The CDR3 is 15 amino acids. The CDR3 bases are TGTGCCAGCAGCCAAGGGGACAAACAAAACACTGAAGCTTTCTTT. Translated: CASSQGDKQNTEAFF. The variable domain in full, completed from reference TRBV14 and TRBJ1-1, reads EAGVTQFPSHSVIEKGQTVTLRCDPISGHDNLYWYRRVMGKEIKFLLHFVKESKQDESGMPNNRFLAERTGGTYSTLKVQPAELEDSGVYFCASSQGDKQNTEAFFGQGTRLTVV.

The rearrangement links TRBV4-3 to TRBJ1-3, with D maybe TRBD1 (6 bases). The germline V gene has CDR1 LGHNA and CDR2 YSLEER. Trimming shortened V by 1 base and J by 0 bases, and 16 bases separated the two germline ends. The CDR3 runs to 18 residues. In nucleotides, the CDR3 is TGCGCCAGCAGCCAAGTTGGCGAGACAGGCGTCTCTGGAAACACCATATATTTT. Encoded protein: CASSQVGETGVSGNTIYF.

This clone is a singleton in its sample. The CDR3 loop is CASSFPSGRARETQYF. The CDR3 nucleotides read TGTGCCAGCAGCTTCCCTAGCGGGAGGGCCCGGGAGACCCAGTACTTC. This rearrangement joins TRBV7-9 to TRBJ2-5, with 12 bases aligning to TRBD2. The CDR3 length is 16 residues. V lost 3 bases to trimming and J lost 5 bases; unmatched junction nucleotides: 7. CDR1 is SEHNR and CDR2 is FQNEAQ in the germline V gene (reference sequence).